The T cell receptor beta chain described here comes from a study of CD8+CD57+ T cells in acquired aplastic anemia. Genomic DNA, the template, was used for profiling of the TCR beta VDJ and CDR3. TCRdb re-analysed the reads in MiXCR, keeping a single row per CDR3 protein. This sample carries roughly 500,000 distinct CDR3 sequences, around 30% of them seen once, and the ten largest clones take around 0.82%. Patients chosen for sequencing had shown CD8+CD57+ cell expansion by flow cytometry. With V trimmed by 3 bases and J by 8 bases, 3 bases remained unmatched. CDR1 is SNHLY, CDR2 FYNNEI, per germline. CDR3 length: 12 residues.

The sequence derives from a human donor with aplastic anemia. The sequenced sample was sorted CD4+, CD8+, or CD8+CD57+ T cells (not recorded which) from PBMCs. This chain connects TRBV2 to TRBJ1-1; 7 positions agree with TRBD1. Here the CDR3 DNA reads TGTGCCAGCAGTGACCAGACAGGGGAAGCTTTCTTT. Protein product: CASSDQTGEAFF.